Listed here are 21 T cell receptor beta chains from one sample, sequenced in a study of cytomegalovirus exposure and HLA in healthy donors. 60 Vbeta and 13 Jbeta primers were used in PCR. TCRdb's copy holds only in-frame clones and misses some; the assay was immunoSEQ multiplex PCR. The sample shows approximately 140,000 clones, around 79% of them seen only once. Sample: PBMCs. The receptors originated from a woman aged 45-65 years in good health and CMV-seropositive.

V usage is TRBV28 and J usage is TRBJ2-3; D is perhaps TRBD1 (5 bases). The germline V gene has CDR1 MDHEN and CDR2 SYDVKM. The germline V and J ends were trimmed by 3 bases and 5 bases, with 15 bases remaining between them. The CDR3 has 15 residues. CDR3: CASSFYLDRGDTQYF. In nucleotides, the CDR3 is TGTGCCAGCAGTTTCTACTTGGATAGGGGAGATACGCAGTATTTT.

V and J are TRBV6-5 and TRBJ1-1; a possible D gene is TRBD1 (6 bases). Trimming removed 6 bases from V and 4 bases from J, with 12 bases in between. Germline V CDR1 and CDR2: MNHEY, SVGAGI. The CDR3 spans 13 residues. CDR3 amino acids: CASRYTGPTEAFF. As DNA, the CDR3 is TGTGCCAGCAGATATACAGGGCCCACTGAAGCTTTCTTT.

The chain carries TRBV2 and TRBJ2-1; the match to TRBD2 covers 9 bases. The CDR3 extends over 16 amino acids. Germline CDR1 is SNHLY and CDR2 is FYNNEI. Trimming cost V 9 bases and J 2 bases; bases outside gene matches: 11. For the CDR3, the DNA is TGTGCCAGTGGGGGTAGCGGGGGTTTAGCCTACAATGAGCAGTTCTTC. Protein sequence: CASGGSGGLAYNEQFF.

The rearrangement joins TRBV19 to TRBJ1-2; D gene unclear. This CDR3 has 12 residues. The germline CDR1 and CDR2 sequences are LNHDA and SQIVND (reference sequence). CDR3 sequence: CAAEGDNYGYTF. CDR3 DNA sequence: TGTGCGGCCGAGGGTGATAACTATGGCTACACCTTC. Combining the CDR3 with reference TRBV19 and TRBJ1-2 gives the whole variable domain DGGITQSPKYLFRKEGQNVTLSCEQNLNHDAMYWYRQDPGQGLRLIYYSQIVNDFQKGDIAEGYSVSREKKESFPLTVTSAQKNPTAFYLCAAEGDNYGYTFGSGTRLTVV.

The chain couples TRBV21-1 to TRBJ2-1; TRBD2 is taken as the D call from the table, unchecked against the DNA. TRBV21-1 is deemed a pseudogene. This CDR3 comprises 14 residues. CDR3 nucleotides: TGTGCCAGCGAAACCGCGGAATCCTACAATGAGCAGTTCTTC. It codes for CASETAESYNEQFF.

The chain couples TRBV6-5 to TRBJ2-7, with no clear D. V lost 6 bases and J 0 bases, leaving 12 bases between the germline ends. Germline CDR1 and CDR2: MNHEY and SVGAGI. The CDR3 extends over 14 amino acids. The CDR3 DNA sequence: TGTGCCAGCAGAACCATGGCCAGCTCCTACGAGCAGTACTTC. This gives the protein CASRTMASSYEQYF.

The chain recombines TRBV6-5 with TRBJ1-5; TRBD1 agrees at 7 bases. J gave up 1 base and V 2 bases, and 5 bases lay outside the gene matches. The germline V gene has CDR1 MNHEY and CDR2 SVGAGI. CDR3 length equals 16 residues. CDR3 DNA sequence: TGTGCCAGCAGTTACCGGATGACAGGGAGCAATCAGCCCCAGCATTTT. This sequence encodes CASSYRMTGSNQPQHF.

V usage is TRBV6-1 and J usage is TRBJ1-2, with 7 nucleotides matching TRBD1. The V and J ends lost 2 bases and 3 bases, in that order; junction bases with no gene match: 0. CDR3 size: 13 residues. Germline V gene sequence: CDR1 MNHNS, CDR2 SASEGT. Here the CDR3 DNA reads TGTGCCAGCAGTGAACAGGGGGACTATGGCTACACCTTC. Translation: CASSEQGDYGYTF.

The genes are TRBV29-1 and TRBJ1-6; 9 bases map to TRBD1. The CDR3 loop spans 13 amino acids. Looked up from germline, CDR1 is SQVTM and CDR2 is ANQGSEA. Trimming took 7 bases from V and 7 from J; bases not matched to a gene: 5. CDR3 in amino acids: CSAGTGGNSPLHF. The CDR3 nucleotides are TGCAGCGCCGGAACAGGGGGCAATTCACCCCTCCACTTT.

The rearrangement links TRBV5-1 to TRBJ2-7; 8 bases agree with TRBD1. The CDR3 length is 16 residues. Germline V CDR1 and CDR2: SGHRS, YFSETQ. V lost 4 bases and J lost 0; bases outside the gene matches: 9. This CDR3 is CASSPQGGLSSYEQYF. Written as DNA, the CDR3 is TGCGCCAGCAGCCCACAGGGGGGATTGAGCTCCTACGAGCAGTACTTC.

The V gene is TRBV10-3, the J gene TRBJ2-7; TRBD1 matches at 9 bases. The V and J ends lost 5 bases and 5 bases, in that order; junction bases with no gene match: 10. Per the germline V gene, CDR1 is ENHRY and CDR2 is SYGVKD. The CDR3 spans 15 residues. The CDR3 coding sequence is TGTGCCATCAGTTCCTCCGGGACAGGGAGAAACGAGCAGTACTTC. Its translation: CAISSSGTGRNEQYF.

This chain links TRBV7-2 with TRBJ1-5; maybe TRBD1 (6 bases). Per germline, CDR1 SGHTA and CDR2 FQGNSA. Trimming took 6 bases from V and 0 from J, leaving 21 bases between them. This CDR3 has 18 amino acids. The CDR3 spells CASRPGGAGPYSNQPQHF. The CDR3 nucleotides read TGTGCCAGCAGACCCGGGGGGGCAGGGCCGTATAGCAATCAGCCCCAGCATTTT.

The V call is TRBV7-2, the J call TRBJ2-5, with 16 bases identical to TRBD2. The ends lost 4 bases at V and 5 bases at J; junction bases unmatched: 4. The CDR3 totals 16 residues. Germline CDR1 and CDR2: SGHTA and FQGNSA. The chain's CDR3 is CASSSGLAGGRETQYF. CDR3 bases: TGTGCCAGCAGCTCGGGACTAGCGGGGGGGCGGGAGACCCAGTACTTC.

CDR3 in DNA: TGTGCCAGCAGCTTAGGCGGGGGCGGAAACACCATATATTTT. It encodes CASSLGGGGNTIYF. The rearrangement uses TRBV7-2 and TRBJ1-3; tentatively, D is TRBD1 (6 bases). This CDR3 comprises 14 residues. V was trimmed by 1 base and J by 4 bases, leaving 8 bases between them. The germline gives CDR1 SGHTA, CDR2 FQGNSA.

The chain employs TRBV6-5 and TRBJ1-6, with D maybe TRBD1 (5 bases). The length of the CDR3 is 14 residues. V lost 6 bases, J lost 7 bases, and 13 bases lay in between. Germline-derived CDR1 and CDR2 are MNHEY and SVGAGI. CDR3 residues: CASRIGTENSPLHF. The CDR3 DNA reads TGTGCCAGCAGAATTGGGACTGAAAATTCACCCCTCCACTTT.

V gene TRBV12-5 combines with J gene TRBJ2-2, with 8 nucleotides matching TRBD2. Unmatched junction bases numbered 6, after V lost 5 bases and J lost 7 bases. The CDR3 totals 14 residues. Germline V lookup: CDR1 LGHNT, CDR2 FRNRAP. CDR3 nucleotide sequence: TGTGCTAGTGGTCCCGGGGGGGACCACGGGGAGCTGTTTTTT. Encoded protein: CASGPGGDHGELFF.

On this clone: One junction end disagrees with the germline gene, perhaps due to a read error. The chain joins TRBV2 to TRBJ1-2, with 7 bases that match TRBD1. CDR3 length: 15 residues. Germline V gene sequence: CDR1 SNHLY, CDR2 FYNNEI. The CDR3 DNA reads TGTGCCAGCAGTGAAGGGTACGGGACAGCATCTGGCTACACCTTT. Its translation: CASSEGYGTASGYTF.

This clone is a singleton in its sample. The V and J genes are TRBV30 and TRBJ2-2; 7 nucleotides agree with TRBD1. The CDR3 covers 17 residues. V trimming: 4 bases; J trimming: 2 bases; junction bases outside the gene matches: 13. The germline V gene encodes CDR1 GTSNPN and CDR2 SVGIG (reference sequence). CDR3 residues: CAWILGLGDRNTGELFF. The CDR3 DNA is TGTGCCTGGATATTGGGTCTAGGGGACAGAAACACCGGGGAGCTGTTTTTT.

The gene calls are TRBV4-3 and TRBJ1-2; D remains unclear. V was trimmed by 1 base and J by 0 bases, leaving 6 bases between them. CDR3 size: 14 residues. Germline-derived CDR1 and CDR2 are LGHNA and YSLEER. Here the CDR3 reads CASSQGGTNYGYTF. In nucleotides, the CDR3 is TGCGCCAGCAGCCAAGGCGGAACTAACTATGGCTACACCTTC.

This clone was detected only a few times. This chain uses TRBV19 with TRBJ1-1; D is undetermined. Trimming cost V 3 bases and J 4 bases, with 9 bases left between them. CDR1 is LNHDA and CDR2 is SQIVND in the germline V gene (reference sequence). This CDR3 spans 13 amino acids. CDR3 coding DNA: TGTGCCAGTAGTATTCAGGTCTTCACTGAAGCTTTCTTT. Its protein is CASSIQVFTEAFF.

The chain joins TRBV5-1 to TRBJ1-1; D unclear. In germline, CDR1 is SGHRS, CDR2 YFSETQ. V lost 0 bases and J lost 4, with 13 bases in between. The CDR3 is 15 amino acids. The CDR3: CASSLGGGLGTEAFF. CDR3 coding DNA: TGCGCCAGCAGCTTGGGGGGAGGGTTAGGCACTGAAGCTTTCTTT.